This T cell receptor beta chain appears in the sequencing data of a study of blood T cell repertoires in COVID-19 (TCRdb year 2020). Notes on the research overall: Samples covering the acute and convalescent phases of COVID-19 were provided by collaborators in the United States, Italy and Spain. The prospective study material was composed of cDNA or gDNA derived from T cells, B-cell-depleted T cells, or PBMCs. Deeply sampled blood TCRbeta repertoires from subjects exposed to, actively infected with, or recovered from COVID-19 were included in the dataset. The repertoires were released in a freely available public database intended as a resource for research on the immune response to SARS-CoV-2. The samples were drawn from the first 160 participants of the ongoing ImmuneRACE study and from over 950 subjects provided by 6 global collaborators. Nearly every sample came with metadata listing a de-identified subject ID, COVID-19 status, age in years and sex. Where HLA class I and class II types were available, the types were taken from metadata supplied by the sample provider, not from assay-based typing. The investigation overall reported the following: The quantity of clinical and demographic metadata differed by source and by participant and was supplied without curation.

Whole blood was collected in K2EDTA tubes by collaborating institutions according to the institutions' own protocols. For TCRbeta analysis, collaborator samples were shipped as frozen whole blood, as isolated PBMCs, or as DNA extracted from either sample type. TCRbeta CDR3 regions were amplified from genomic DNA by means of the immunoSEQ Assay, a bias-controlled multiplex PCR. The authors processed their data as follows. Nucleated cell counts per sample were estimated from amplification of reference gene primers within the assay. Sequence reads were collapsed and filtered to measure the absolute abundance of every unique TCRbeta CDR3 rearrangement. Productive Simpson clonality was computed per sample as the square root of Simpson's diversity index over productive rearrangements. Imported from immuneACCESS, the table was reduced by TCRdb to in-frame sequences with V and J called. These copies leave out some clones; in studies compared against another copy, an unresolved V gene accounts for under half, and the cause of the remainder is not known. The DNA was the basis for D and trimming; V, J and clone size are from that table. For this sample there are under 200,000 clones; about 80% appear just once. The ten largest clonotypes hold about 2.1% of the sample.

In this sample, this clone turned up once. The antigen it binds to is not known. No much larger clonotype is one base removed from it; base qualities were not supplied. Its CDR3 holds 17 amino acids, cysteine through phenylalanine. The kept DNA is CDR3 alone, 51 bases in frame from the first base. Trimming removed 3 bases from V and 4 bases from J; the gene matches leave 12 bases unexplained. This chain is built from TRBV23-1 and TRBJ2-3, with 8 bases matching TRBD1. TRBV23-1 counts as an open reading frame of uncertain function. The specimen was peripheral blood. The receptor's source is a woman of 80 years or more with acute or convalescent COVID-19. The CDR3 in this case is CASSHRSDREGADTQYF. The nucleotides read TGCGCCAGCAGTCACCGATCGGACAGGGAAGGAGCAGATACGCAGTATTTT.